This TCR beta chain emerged from a study of human T cells and chemical hapten exposure. TCRdb re-analysed the RACE reads in MiXCR, keeping a single row per CDR3 protein. This repertoire shows 360,000 or so distinct CDR3 sequences, roughly 6.3% found once; its top ten account for around 5.8%. The CDR3 is 15 amino acids. Trimming at V came to 6 bases and at J to 5 bases, leaving 11 bases not matched to a gene. Germline V CDR1 and CDR2: MDHEN, SYDVKM. As for time point: patch test 2, 6 weeks after DPC sensitization. Regarding treatment: therapeutic diphenylcyclopropenone sensitization with weekly scalp DPC.

V gene TRBV28 combines with J gene TRBJ2-3; 7 nucleotides line up with TRBD2. This TCR derives from a woman in her late teens or twenties with alopecia areata. Some clones in this sample may be carry-over from other donors' samples. The sequenced sample was whole blood, obtained in connection with sensitization to the hapten diphenylcyclopropenone (DPC). The DNA for the CDR3 is TGTGCCAGCAGCCACTACTCGGGGAGGGGAGATACGCAGTATTTT. Protein sequence: CASSHYSGRGDTQYF. The full variable domain, with the rest looked up from reference TRBV28 and TRBJ2-3, is DVKVTQSSRYLVKRTGEKVFLECVQDMDHENMFWYRQDPGLGLRLIYFSYDVKMKEKGDIPEGYSVSREKKERFSLILESASTNQTSMYLCASSHYSGRGDTQYFGPGTRLTVL.